What follows are 7 T cell receptor beta chains derived from one specimen sequenced in a study of cytomegalovirus exposure and HLA in healthy donors. PCR primers comprised 60 Vbeta and 13 Jbeta primers. Assay: immunoSEQ multiplex PCR; the TCRdb copy retains only in-frame clones and omits some. The sample has about 98,000 clones; 70% to 80% are singletons. The sequenced material came from PBMCs. The receptors here all came from a man in his sixties in good health and CMV-seropositive.

The rearrangement links TRBV27 to TRBJ1-6; D not resolved. Germline CDR1 MNHEY, CDR2 SMNVEV (reference sequence). The CDR3 has 15 amino acids. V lost 6 bases and J 0 bases, leaving 9 bases between the germline ends. The CDR3 coding sequence is TGTGCCAGCAGGGAAGGGAGCTCCTATAATTCACCCCTCCACTTT. It specifies CASREGSSYNSPLHF.

The V call is TRBV6-4, the J call TRBJ2-5; weak D call: TRBD1 (6 bases). Germline values: CDR1 MRHNA, CDR2 SNTAGT. V lost 4 bases and J 5 bases, leaving 14 bases between the germline ends. The CDR3 runs to 14 residues. The CDR3 loop is CASSVAGGSETQYF. CDR3 sequence (DNA): TGTGCCAGCAGTGTCGCTGGGGGCAGCGAGACCCAGTACTTC.

J is TRBJ1-2 and V is TRBV28; 9 nucleotides align to TRBD1. CDR3 length: 14 residues. Germline CDR1 and CDR2: MDHEN and SYDVKM. Trimming removed 5 bases from V and 4 bases from J; junction bases left unmatched: 5. DNA for the CDR3: TGTGCCAGCAGTCCACAGACAGGGGGCTATGGCTACACCTTC. It specifies CASSPQTGGYGYTF.

The rearrangement links TRBV12-5 to TRBJ2-3, with 13 bases lining up with TRBD2. The CDR3 covers 16 residues. J gave up 5 bases and V 5 bases, and 7 bases lay outside the gene matches. Germline CDR1 is LGHNT and CDR2 is FRNRAP. CDR3 nucleotide sequence: TGTGCTAGTGGTCCGGGACTAGCGGGGACTCAAGATACGCAGTATTTT. Amino acid sequence: CASGPGLAGTQDTQYF.

J is TRBJ1-2 and V is TRBV19, with 10 bases lining up with TRBD1. Germline loops: CDR1 LNHDA, CDR2 SQIVND (reference sequence). V lost 5 bases, J lost 7 bases, and 4 bases stayed unmatched. This CDR3 is built from 13 residues. CDR3 sequence reads: CASSERQGAGYTF. The CDR3 DNA is TGTGCCAGTAGTGAGAGACAGGGGGCTGGCTACACCTTC.

The chain employs TRBV25-1 and TRBJ2-7, with D maybe TRBD2 (5 bases). Germline CDR1 MGHDK, CDR2 SYGVNS. Trimming took off 5 bases at V and 3 bases at J, with 8 bases between the two ends. The length of the CDR3 is 12 residues. This chain's CDR3 is CASSPDFYEQYF. CDR3 nucleotide sequence: TGTGCCAGCAGTCCGGACTTCTACGAGCAGTACTTC.

This rearrangement joins TRBV7-2 to TRBJ2-7, with TRBD1 matching 8 bases. The CDR3 is 15 amino acids. The ends lost 3 bases at V and 5 bases at J; junction bases unmatched: 9. The germline V gene has CDR1 SGHTA and CDR2 FQGNSA. The CDR3 protein is CASSFPGTGVNEQYF. DNA of the CDR3: TGTGCCAGCAGCTTCCCGGGGACAGGTGTTAACGAGCAGTACTTC.